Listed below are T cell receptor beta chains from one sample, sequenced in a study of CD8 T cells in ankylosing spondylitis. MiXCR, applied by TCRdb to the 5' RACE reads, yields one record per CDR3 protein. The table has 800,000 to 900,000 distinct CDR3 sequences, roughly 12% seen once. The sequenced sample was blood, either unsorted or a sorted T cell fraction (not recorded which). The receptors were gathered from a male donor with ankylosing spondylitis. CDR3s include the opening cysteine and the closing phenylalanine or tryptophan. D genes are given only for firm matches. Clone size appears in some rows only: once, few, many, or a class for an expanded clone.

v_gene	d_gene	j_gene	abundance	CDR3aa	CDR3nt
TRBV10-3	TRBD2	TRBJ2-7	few	CAISGLAGAGYEQYF	TGTGCCATCAGTGGACTAGCGGGAGCCGGCTACGAGCAGTACTTC
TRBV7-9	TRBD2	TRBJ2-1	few	CASSFLAGGPRSDNEQFF	TGTGCCAGCAGCTTCTTAGCGGGGGGGCCTCGTAGCGACAATGAGCAGTTCTTC
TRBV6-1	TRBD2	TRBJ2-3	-	CASSPGGQEWSDTQYF	TGTGCCAGCAGCCCGGGGGGGCAGGAATGGTCAGATACGCAGTATTTT
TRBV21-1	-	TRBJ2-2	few	CASSKAGGAAGELFF	TGTGCCAGCAGCAAAGCGGGGGGAGCGGCCGGGGAGCTGTTTTTT
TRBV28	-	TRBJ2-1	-	CASSGGGTVGNNEQFF	TGTGCCAGCAGTGGAGGGGGGACAGTGGGAAACAATGAGCAGTTCTTC
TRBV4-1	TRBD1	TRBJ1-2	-	CASSQSGQANYGYTF	TGCGCCAGCAGCCAAAGCGGACAGGCTAACTATGGCTACACCTTC
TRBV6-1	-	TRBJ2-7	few	CASSEAKDYEQYF	TGTGCCAGCAGTGAAGCGAAGGACTACGAGCAGTACTTC
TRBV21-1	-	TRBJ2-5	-	CASSKAGQQETQYF	TGTGCCAGCAGCAAAGCGGGACAGCAAGAGACCCAGTACTTC
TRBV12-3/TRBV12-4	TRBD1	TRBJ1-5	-	CASSTFRDRFNQPQHF	TGTGCCAGCAGCACATTCAGGGACAGATTCAATCAGCCCCAGCATTTT
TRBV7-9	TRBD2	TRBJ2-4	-	CASSLGLAGSADIQYF	TGTGCCAGCAGCCTGGGACTAGCGGGATCTGCTGACATTCAGTACTTC
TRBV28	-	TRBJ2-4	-	CASSPKSIQYF	TGTGCCAGCAGTCCGAAGAGTATTCAGTACTTC
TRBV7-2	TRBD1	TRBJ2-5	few	CASSPTGGAGETQYF	TGTGCCAGCAGCCCGACAGGGGGCGCGGGTGAGACCCAGTACTTC
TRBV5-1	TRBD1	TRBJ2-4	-	CASSVDGQGGAAKNIQYF	TGCGCCAGCAGCGTAGACGGACAGGGAGGAGCGGCCAAAAACATTCAGTACTTC
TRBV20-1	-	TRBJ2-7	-	CSASNYGREDEQYF	TGCAGTGCTAGTAATTATGGGCGGGAAGACGAGCAGTACTTC
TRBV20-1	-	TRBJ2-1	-	CSASPATRNEQFF	TGCAGTGCTAGTCCCGCGACTAGGAATGAGCAGTTCTTC
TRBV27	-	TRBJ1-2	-	CASSPSRGRTINYGYTF	TGTGCCAGCAGTCCGAGCCGGGGACGGACTATTAACTATGGCTACACCTTC
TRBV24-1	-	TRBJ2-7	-	CATGTGSSYEQYF	TGTGCCACCGGTACAGGGTCATCCTACGAGCAGTACTTC
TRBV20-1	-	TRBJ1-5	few	CSAKGQPRPNQPQHF	TGCAGTGCTAAAGGACAGCCGCGTCCCAATCAGCCCCAGCATTTT
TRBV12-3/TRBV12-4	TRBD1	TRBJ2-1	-	CASSSYRGRYNEQFF	TGTGCCAGCAGTTCCTACAGGGGGCGATACAATGAGCAGTTCTTC